This T cell receptor beta chain was sequenced for a study of blood T cell repertoires in COVID-19 (dated by TCRdb to 2018 to 2021). For context, the study as a whole: Collaborator samples came from the United States, Italy and Spain and covered acute and convalescent phases of COVID-19. The prospective study material was composed of cDNA or gDNA derived from T cells, B-cell-depleted T cells, or PBMCs. Subjects who had been exposed to COVID-19, were actively infected with it, or had recovered from it provided the deeply sampled blood TCRbeta repertoires that made up the dataset. The repertoires were made available in a free public database intended to serve as a resource for research on the immune response to SARS-CoV-2. Samples were obtained from the ongoing ImmuneRACE study (first 160 participants) and from 1,000 to 1,500 subjects provided by 6 global collaborators. A de-identified subject ID, COVID-19 status, age in years and sex were almost always included in the sample metadata. Where available, HLA class I and class II types were taken from metadata supplied by the sample provider and were not determined by assay-based typing.

A word on this clone: Its antigen is still unknown. Base qualities are not provided; no much larger clone lies one nucleotide away.

In the prospective study, participants were roughly 18 to 100 years old, resided in around 25 geographic areas of the United States, and were enrolled through a virtual design. In the prospective study, cohorts were assigned on the basis of participant-reported clinical history obtained from a screening survey and a study questionnaire. Exposed participants were defined as having been in contact with someone with a PCR-confirmed or clinician-diagnosed COVID-19 case within 2 weeks of study entry. Each participant in the prospective study had whole blood, serum and a nasopharyngeal or oropharyngeal swab collected by mobile phlebotomists. Participants in the prospective study had the option to provide additional blood draws and questionnaires over a 2-month period. Blood samples from the prospective study were shipped frozen or at room temperature prior to DNA extraction. The CDR3 spans 14 residues, from the cysteine through the phenylalanine. Only CDR3 DNA remains: 42 bases, in frame from the first base. The germline V gene gives CDR1 as LGHNA and CDR2 as YNFKEQ. The germline ends are 13 bases apart after V is trimmed by 6 bases and J by 5 bases.

TCRbeta CDR3 regions were amplified from genomic DNA by means of the immunoSEQ Assay, a bias-controlled multiplex PCR. The authors' analysis ran thus. The number of nucleated cells in each sample was estimated by amplification of reference gene primers within the assay. Sequence reads were collapsed and filtered to measure the absolute abundance of every unique TCRbeta CDR3 rearrangement. For each sample, productive Simpson clonality was calculated as the square root of Simpson's diversity index over productive rearrangements. TCRdb took this table from immuneACCESS and kept in-frame rearrangements with V and J called. Such tables lack part of the clones; where checked against another copy, unresolved V genes explain under half of the gap, and the rest is unexplained. V, J and clone size are taken as reported in that table, and D and trimming were inferred from the DNA itself. Across this sample there are approximately 310,000 clones, with roughly 85% seen only once. The biggest ten clones account for 1.5% to 2% of the sample.

Points the paper makes about the study in general: The quantity of clinical and demographic metadata differed by source and by participant and was supplied without curation.

The chain uses TRBV4-2 and TRBJ1-4; no D gene can be assigned with confidence. The sequence came from a woman aged 25 to 39 who had been exposed to COVID-19. The source material was PBMCs or T cells enriched from blood (not recorded which). At the DNA level, the sequence is TGTGCCAGCAGTTACCAGCGTATGAATGAAAAACTGTTTTTT. It translates as CASSYQRMNEKLFF.